Below, 16 T cell receptor beta chains from the same sample are listed, as sequenced in a study of blood T cell repertoires in COVID-19 (dated by TCRdb to about 2020). Library generation was performed with the immunoSEQ multiplex PCR assay. What TCRdb holds here is the immuneACCESS table cut down to in-frame rearrangements. Part of the clones is not present; checked against another copy, under half of the missing clones reflect an unresolved V gene, and the others are unexplained. This sample holds tens of thousands of clones; 81% were observed only once. Clones ranked in the top ten supply about 3.2% of the sample. The specimen sequenced was peripheral blood. These receptors all stem from a man aged 70 or older with COVID-19, enrolled during active disease.

V gene TRBV27 combines with J gene TRBJ1-4, with TRBD1 identical over 8 bases. CDR1 and CDR2 (germline): MNHEY, SMNVEV (reference sequence). CDR3 length: 14 residues. With 2 bases clipped from V and 8 bases from J, the junction kept 4 bases outside the gene matches. The CDR3 reads CASSLDRGQEKLFF. The DNA of the CDR3 is TGTGCCAGCAGTTTAGACAGGGGCCAAGAAAAACTGTTTTTT.

The chain has TRBV19 and TRBJ1-1; 8 bases map to TRBD1. Per the germline V gene, CDR1 is LNHDA and CDR2 is SQIVND (reference sequence). Trimming cost V 9 bases and J 3 bases; bases outside gene matches: 3. CDR3 size: 12 residues. As DNA, the CDR3 is TGTGCCAGCAGGGACAGGTACACTGAAGCTTTCTTT. Translation: CASRDRYTEAFF.

This chain uses TRBV28 with TRBJ1-2; no definite D call. The ends were cut back, 7 bases at V and 4 bases at J, with 10 bases in the middle. CDR1 MDHEN and CDR2 SYDVKM come from the germline V gene. The CDR3 contains 12 residues. CDR3 nucleotide sequence: TGTGCCAGCAACCGGGAACTCTATGGCTACACCTTC. Protein: CASNRELYGYTF.

This chain joins TRBV7-2 and TRBJ2-3; possibly TRBD2 for D (5 bases). The CDR3 totals 13 residues. Germline CDR1 reads SGHTA; CDR2 reads FQGNSA. Deletions cut 5 bases from V and 1 base from J, with 7 bases between. Here the CDR3 DNA reads TGTGCCAGCAGCCGGGATCGCACAGATACGCAGTATTTT. Its protein is CASSRDRTDTQYF. Full variable domain (missing parts from reference TRBV7-2 and TRBJ2-3): GAGVSQSPSNKVTEKGKDVELRCDPISGHTALYWYRQSLGQGLEFLIYFQGNSAPDKSGLPSDRFSAERTGGSVSTLTIQRTQQEDSAVYLCASSRDRTDTQYFGPGTRLTVL.

This rearrangement joins TRBV10-3 to TRBJ1-1, with TRBD1 identical over 7 bases. The germline V gene encodes CDR1 ENHRY and CDR2 SYGVKD. V was clipped by 7 bases and J by 3 bases; unmatched bases: 5. The CDR3 consists of 13 residues. This CDR3 is CAINLDRDTEAFF. The CDR3 bases are TGTGCCATCAACCTTGACAGGGACACTGAAGCTTTCTTT.

Written as DNA, the CDR3 is TGTGCCAGCAGCTCCCGGGACACCTCAACCCAGTACTTC. This gives the protein CASSSRDTSTQYF. The chain is built from TRBV5-8 and TRBJ2-5; D possibly corresponds to TRBD1 (6 bases). Germline CDR1 SGHTS, CDR2 YDEGEE. V lost 3 bases, J lost 8 bases, and 14 bases lay in between. CDR3 length: 13 amino acids.

The chain uses TRBV7-9 and TRBJ2-2; 15 bases fit TRBD2. V was clipped by 5 bases and J by 8 bases; unmatched bases: 6. The CDR3 totals 16 residues. Germline CDR1 and CDR2: SEHNR and FQNEAQ (reference sequence). The DNA of the CDR3 is TGTGCCAGCAGCAGGACTAGCGGGAGGGCCCCGGGGGAGCTGTTTTTT. Translating gives CASSRTSGRAPGELFF.

The chain couples TRBV5-1 to TRBJ2-1; D unclear. Per germline, CDR1 SGHRS and CDR2 YFSETQ. V was cut by 0 bases and J by 4 bases, with 8 bases left in between. The length of the CDR3 is 14 residues. CDR3 sequence: CASSLGASYNEQFF. In DNA form, the CDR3 reads TGCGCCAGCAGCTTGGGGGCCTCATACAATGAGCAGTTCTTC.

The chain employs TRBV28 and TRBJ2-1, with D possibly TRBD2 on 5 matching bases. There are 14 residues in the CDR3. With 9 bases removed from V and 7 bases from J, the gap between germline ends came to 19 bases. Germline CDR1 MDHEN, CDR2 SYDVKM. The CDR3 here is CASNRARLANEQFF. CDR3 sequence (DNA): TGTGCCAGTAATCGTGCCCGTTTAGCGAATGAGCAGTTCTTC.

The chain's CDR3 is CASSLGNSASSYEQYF. The CDR3 coding sequence is TGCGCCAGCAGCTTGGGTAACAGTGCCAGCTCCTACGAGCAGTACTTC. The chain couples TRBV5-1 to TRBJ2-7, with D unresolved. This CDR3 has 16 residues. CDR1 is SGHRS, CDR2 YFSETQ, per germline. V was trimmed by 0 bases and J by 0 bases, leaving 13 bases between them. The full variable domain, with the rest looked up from reference TRBV5-1 and TRBJ2-7, is KAGVTQTPRYLIKTRGQQVTLSCSPISGHRSVSWYQQTPGQGLQFLFEYFSETQRNKGNFPGRFSGRQFSNSRSEMNVSTLELGDSALYLCASSLGNSASSYEQYFGPGTRLTVT.

A single count supports this clone. The rearrangement joins TRBV27 to TRBJ2-5; a possible D gene is TRBD1 (6 bases). The CDR3 extends over 15 amino acids. The germline V and J ends were trimmed by 3 bases and 4 bases, with 15 bases remaining between them. Per the germline V gene, CDR1 is MNHEY and CDR2 is SMNVEV (reference sequence). CDR3 protein: CASSFSRGAGETQYF. In DNA form, the CDR3 reads TGTGCCAGCAGTTTCTCCAGGGGCGCAGGAGAGACCCAGTACTTC.

This chain uses TRBV11-3 with TRBJ2-2; D not certain. The CDR3 contains 13 residues. The V end was cut by 3 bases, the J end by 5 bases, with 7 bases between. Germline CDR1 SGHNT, CDR2 YENEEA. The CDR3 reads CASSFVETGELFF. In nucleotides, the CDR3 is TGTGCCAGCAGCTTCGTGGAGACCGGGGAGCTGTTTTTT.

The genes are TRBV18 and TRBJ1-3, with 9 bases that match TRBD1. Germline assignment: CDR1 KGHSH and CDR2 LQKENI. CDR3 length equals 16 residues. With 6 bases clipped from V and 0 bases from J, the junction kept 6 bases outside the gene matches. This CDR3 is CASSKTGGLSGNTIYF. CDR3 nucleotide sequence: TGTGCCAGCTCGAAGACAGGGGGGCTCTCTGGAAACACCATATATTTT.

The chain combines TRBV4-3 with TRBJ2-1; D might be TRBD1 (5 bases). The length of the CDR3 is 13 residues. Trimming cost V 1 base and J 7 bases, with 8 bases left between them. Germline V lookup: CDR1 LGHNA, CDR2 YSLEER. In nucleotides, the CDR3 is TGCGCCAGCAGCCAAGTAGGGGCTAATGAGCAGTTCTTC. It encodes CASSQVGANEQFF.

This chain joins TRBV15 and TRBJ2-5; possibly TRBD1 for D (5 bases). The CDR3 contains 15 residues. V was cut by 0 bases and J by 4 bases, with 12 bases left in between. From germline, CDR1 is LNHNV and CDR2 YYDKDF (reference sequence). As DNA, the CDR3 is TGTGCCACCAGCAGAGACAGGGCCATTCGAGAGACCCAGTACTTC. This codes for CATSRDRAIRETQYF.

The CDR3, as DNA: TGTGCCACCAGCAGTTTACAGGGCCTCAATAATTCACCCCTCCACTTT. Protein product: CATSSLQGLNNSPLHF. The rearrangement links TRBV15 to TRBJ1-6; perhaps TRBD1 as D (6 bases). The CDR3 runs to 16 residues. With 3 bases removed from V and 5 bases from J, the gap between germline ends came to 14 bases. The germline CDR1 and CDR2 sequences are LNHNV and YYDKDF (reference sequence).